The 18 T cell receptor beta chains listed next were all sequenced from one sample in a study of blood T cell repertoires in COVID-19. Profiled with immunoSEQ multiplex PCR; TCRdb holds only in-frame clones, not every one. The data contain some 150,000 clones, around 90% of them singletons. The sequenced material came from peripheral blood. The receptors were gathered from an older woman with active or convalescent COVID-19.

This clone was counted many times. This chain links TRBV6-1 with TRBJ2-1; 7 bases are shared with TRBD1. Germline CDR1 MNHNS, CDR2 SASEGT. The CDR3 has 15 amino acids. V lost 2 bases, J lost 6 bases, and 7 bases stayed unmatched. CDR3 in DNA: TGTGCCAGCAGTGAATTACCGGACAGGCCCAATGAGCAGTTCTTC. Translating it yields CASSELPDRPNEQFF.

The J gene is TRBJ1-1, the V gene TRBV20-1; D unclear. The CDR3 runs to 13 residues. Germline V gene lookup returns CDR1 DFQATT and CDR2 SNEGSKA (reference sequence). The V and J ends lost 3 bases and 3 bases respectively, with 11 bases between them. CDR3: CSASYLADTEAFF. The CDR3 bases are TGCAGTGCTAGTTATTTAGCCGACACTGAAGCTTTCTTT.

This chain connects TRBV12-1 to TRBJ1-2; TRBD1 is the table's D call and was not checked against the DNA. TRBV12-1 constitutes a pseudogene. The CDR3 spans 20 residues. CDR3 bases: TGTGCCAGCAGTCCCCGGGACAGGGGGGACAGAGTTGCCTATAACTATGGCTACACCTTC. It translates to CASSPRDRGDRVAYNYGYTF.

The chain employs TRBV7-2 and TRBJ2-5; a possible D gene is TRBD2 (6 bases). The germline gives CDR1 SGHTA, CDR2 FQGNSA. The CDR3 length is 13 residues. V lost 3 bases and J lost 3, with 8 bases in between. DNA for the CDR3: TGTGCCAGCAGCTTTTGGGGGGAAGAGACCCAGTACTTC. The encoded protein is CASSFWGEETQYF.

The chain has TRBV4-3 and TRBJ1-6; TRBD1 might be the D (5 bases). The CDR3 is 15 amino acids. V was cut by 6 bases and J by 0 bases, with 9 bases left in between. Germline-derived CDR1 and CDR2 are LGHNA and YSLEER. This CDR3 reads CASRSDSSYNSPLHF. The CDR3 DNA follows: TGCGCCAGCAGGAGCGACAGCTCCTATAATTCACCCCTCCACTTT.

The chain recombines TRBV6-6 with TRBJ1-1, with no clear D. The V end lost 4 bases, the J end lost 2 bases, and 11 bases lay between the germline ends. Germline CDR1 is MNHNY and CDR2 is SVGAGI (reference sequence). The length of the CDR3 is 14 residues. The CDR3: CASSSGRRNTEAFF. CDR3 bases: TGTGCCAGCAGTTCGGGTCGCCGAAACACTGAAGCTTTCTTT.

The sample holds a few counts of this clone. CDR3 region: CASSRGRGSITEAFF. CDR3 DNA: TGTGCCAGTAGCCGGGGGAGAGGGTCCATCACTGAAGCTTTCTTT. This sequence joins TRBV19 and TRBJ1-1; TRBD1 might be the D (5 bases). CDR3 length equals 15 residues. Trimming cost V 6 bases and J 4 bases, with 18 bases left between them. The germline CDR1 and CDR2 sequences are LNHDA and SQIVND (reference sequence).

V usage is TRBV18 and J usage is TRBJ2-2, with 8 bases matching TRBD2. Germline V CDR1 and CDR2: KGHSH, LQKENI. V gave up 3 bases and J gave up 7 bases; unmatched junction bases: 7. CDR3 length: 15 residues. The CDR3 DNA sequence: TGTGCCAGCTCACCGGGACTAGAAAAAGGCGGGGAGCTGTTTTTT. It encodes CASSPGLEKGGELFF.

CDR3 in amino acids: CASSHETESTDTQYF. CDR3 DNA: TGCGCCAGCAGCCATGAGACAGAGAGCACAGATACGCAGTATTTT. The chain carries TRBV4-1 and TRBJ2-3; TRBD1 is a possible D gene (5 bases). Germline V gene sequence: CDR1 MGHRA, CDR2 YSYEKL. V gave up 3 bases and J gave up 0 bases, with 10 bases separating them. This CDR3 comprises 15 residues.

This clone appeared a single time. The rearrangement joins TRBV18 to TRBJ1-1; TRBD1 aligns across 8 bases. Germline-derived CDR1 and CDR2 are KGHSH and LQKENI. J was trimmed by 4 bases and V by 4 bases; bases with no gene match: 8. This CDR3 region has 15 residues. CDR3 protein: CASSLLDRASTEAFF. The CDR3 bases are TGTGCCAGCTCACTCCTGGACAGGGCGAGCACTGAAGCTTTCTTT.

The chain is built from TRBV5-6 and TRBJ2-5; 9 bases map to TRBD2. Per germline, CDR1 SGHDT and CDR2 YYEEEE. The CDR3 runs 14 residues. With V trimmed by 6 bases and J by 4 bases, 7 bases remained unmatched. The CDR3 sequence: CASNRGGGAETQYF. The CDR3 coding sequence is TGTGCCAGCAATCGGGGCGGGGGGGCAGAGACCCAGTACTTC.

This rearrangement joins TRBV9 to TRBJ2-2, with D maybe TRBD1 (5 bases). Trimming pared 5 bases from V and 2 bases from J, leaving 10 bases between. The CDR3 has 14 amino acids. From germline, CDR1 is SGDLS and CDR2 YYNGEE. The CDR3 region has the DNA TGTGCCAGCAGGGGGCAGCCTAACACCGGGGAGCTGTTTTTT. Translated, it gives CASRGQPNTGELFF.

The CDR3 is CASSSSNYGYTF. The CDR3, as DNA: TGTGCCAGTTCATCATCTAACTATGGCTACACCTTC. This rearrangement joins TRBV2 to TRBJ1-2; unclear D gene. V was trimmed by 9 bases and J by 0 bases, leaving 8 bases between them. Germline-derived CDR1 and CDR2 are SNHLY and FYNNEI. The CDR3 runs to 12 residues.

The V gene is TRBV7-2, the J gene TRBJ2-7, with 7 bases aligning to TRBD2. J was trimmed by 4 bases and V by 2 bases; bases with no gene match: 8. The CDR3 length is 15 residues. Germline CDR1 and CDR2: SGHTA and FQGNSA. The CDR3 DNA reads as TGTGCCAGCAGCTTATCTCAGGGACTACCTTACGAGCAGTACTTC. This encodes CASSLSQGLPYEQYF. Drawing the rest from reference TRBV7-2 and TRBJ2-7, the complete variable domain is GAGVSQSPSNKVTEKGKDVELRCDPISGHTALYWYRQSLGQGLEFLIYFQGNSAPDKSGLPSDRFSAERTGGSVSTLTIQRTQQEDSAVYLCASSLSQGLPYEQYFGPGTRLTVT.

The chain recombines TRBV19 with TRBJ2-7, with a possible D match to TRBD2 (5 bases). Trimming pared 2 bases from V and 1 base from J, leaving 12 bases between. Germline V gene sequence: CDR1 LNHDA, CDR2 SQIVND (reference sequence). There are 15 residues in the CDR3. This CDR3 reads CASSIQAGISYEQYF. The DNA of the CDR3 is TGTGCCAGTAGTATACAAGCCGGGATTTCCTACGAGCAGTACTTC.

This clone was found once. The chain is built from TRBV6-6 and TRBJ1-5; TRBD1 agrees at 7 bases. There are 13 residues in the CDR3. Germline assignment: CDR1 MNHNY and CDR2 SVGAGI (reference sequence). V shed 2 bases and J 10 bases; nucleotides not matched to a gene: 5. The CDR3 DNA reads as TGTGCCAGCAGTTACCAGGGGGGAGAACCCCAGCATTTT. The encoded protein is CASSYQGGEPQHF.

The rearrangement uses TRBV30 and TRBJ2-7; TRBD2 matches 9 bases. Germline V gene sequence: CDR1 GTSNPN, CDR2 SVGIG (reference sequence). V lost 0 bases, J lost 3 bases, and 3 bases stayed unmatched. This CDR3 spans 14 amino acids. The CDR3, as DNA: TGTGCCTGGAGTGTTGGGCGGGGGGGCTACGAGCAGTACTTC. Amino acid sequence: CAWSVGRGGYEQYF.

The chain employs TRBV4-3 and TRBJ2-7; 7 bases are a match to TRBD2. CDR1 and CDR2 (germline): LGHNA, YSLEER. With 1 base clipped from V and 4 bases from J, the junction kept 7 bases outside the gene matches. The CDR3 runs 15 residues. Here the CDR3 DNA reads TGCGCCAGCAGCCAAGCGTGGCGGGGGAATTACGAGCAGTACTTC. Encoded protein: CASSQAWRGNYEQYF.